Listed below are T cell receptor beta chains from one sample, sequenced in a study of cytomegalovirus exposure and HLA in healthy donors. Generated by immunoSEQ multiplex PCR, the TCRdb table keeps only in-frame clones and is missing some. The repertoire includes 150,000 to 250,000 clones, less than 80% of them detected once, and 3.5% to 5% sits in the top ten. The source material was PBMCs. The receptors stem from a young woman in good health and CMV-seropositive. Both conserved end residues are part of each CDR3. A D gene is named only where the DNA matches it firmly. Where a row states a size, it is once, few, many or the class of an expanded clone; other rows omit it.

>TRBD1|TRBJ1-1|TRBV5-8|.
TGTGCCAGCAGCCCGCCGGGGACAGAGATAGCTTTCTTT
CASSPPGTEIAFF
>.|TRBJ2-7|TRBV4-2|few
TGTGCCAGCAGCCAAGAGATTTTCTCCCCGGGAGAAGCGGCCGAGCAGTACTTC
CASSQEIFSPGEAAEQYF
>TRBD1|TRBJ2-7|TRBV6-5|.
TGTGCCAGCAGTTACTCAAGGCAGGGGGTACTCTACGAGCAGTACTTC
CASSYSRQGVLYEQYF
>.|TRBJ2-1|TRBV7-9|.
TGTGCCAGCAGCCCCGCCCAACTCTCCTACAATGAGCAGTTCTTC
CASSPAQLSYNEQFF
>TRBD2|TRBJ2-1|TRBV14|few
TGTGCCAGCAGCCAAGTCGGCCCTAGCGGGGTATATAATGAGCAGTTCTTC
CASSQVGPSGVYNEQFF
>.|TRBJ1-6|TRBV9|few
TGTGCCAGCAGCCGCGGGGGACGTCCAAATAATTCACCCCTCCACTTT
CASSRGGRPNNSPLHF
>TRBD1|TRBJ2-5|TRBV7-9|.
TGTGCCAGCAGCTTAGCGCTGGACAGGGGGCGTAGGGAGACCCAGTACTTC
CASSLALDRGRRETQYF
>TRBD1|TRBJ2-7|TRBV10-2|.
TGCGCCAGCGGGACAGCCCCCCTATTTTACTTC
CASGTAPLFYF
>TRBD1|TRBJ1-2|TRBV29-1|.
TGCAGCGTTGAAGGCCCCCAGGGGGACCGCTATGGCTACACCTTC
CSVEGPQGDRYGYTF
>TRBD2|TRBJ2-3|TRBV7-8|.
TGTGCCAGCAGCCCCGGAGCGGGGGATGATACGCAGTATTTT
CASSPGAGDDTQYF
>TRBD2|TRBJ2-1|TRBV27|.
TGTGCCAGCAGTTTGGCGGGGGGGCCATACAATGAGCAGTTCTTC
CASSLAGGPYNEQFF
>TRBD1|TRBJ2-2|TRBV25-1|.
TGTGCCAGCAGTGGCCAGGGGGCCGGGGAGCTGTTTTTT
CASSGQGAGELFF
>.|TRBJ1-1|TRBV6-5|.
TGTGCCAGCAGAGGGACATATAACTACTACACTGAAGCTTTCTTT
CASRGTYNYYTEAFF
>.|TRBJ2-2|TRBV5-1|.
TGCGCCAGCAGCGGGTTGCAGGACGGGGAGCTGTTTTTT
CASSGLQDGELFF
>TRBD1|TRBJ2-1|TRBV5-4|.
TGTGCCAGCAGCTTCGGGACAGGGTTCTACAATGAGCAGTTCTTC
CASSFGTGFYNEQFF
>TRBD2|TRBJ2-7|TRBV30|.
TGTGCGGGAGGGCGGAGGGGTGTAAGCTACGAGCAGTACTTC
CAGGRRGVSYEQYF
>TRBD1|TRBJ1-4|TRBV11-2|.
TGTGCCAGCAGCCGAACAGGGGTACATAATGAAAAACTGTTTTTT
CASSRTGVHNEKLFF
>TRBD1|TRBJ1-4|TRBV7-2|.
TGTGCCAGCAGCCCTCAGGGGGCGTTTAATGAAAAACTGTTTTTT
CASSPQGAFNEKLFF
>TRBD1|TRBJ1-1|TRBV27|.
TGTGCCAGCAGTCCACAGGGGACTCAGAACACTGAAGCTTTCTTT
CASSPQGTQNTEAFF
>.|TRBJ2-5|TRBV11-3|once
TGTGCCAGCAGCCGAGGGGGGGAGGTAGAGACCCAGTACTTC
CASSRGGEVETQYF
>.|TRBJ1-4|TRBV7-8|few
TGTGCCAGCAGCCCTCAGAGGGTTAAAAGGGAAAAACTGTTTTTT
CASSPQRVKREKLFF
>TRBD1|TRBJ1-2|TRBV7-9|.
TGTGCCAGCAGCATACAGGGGGCGCCCATTAACTATGGCTACACCTTC
CASSIQGAPINYGYTF
>.|TRBJ1-1|TRBV11-2|.
TGTGCCAGCAGCGGTGGACTCTTGGAAGGGACTGAAGCTTTCTTT
CASSGGLLEGTEAFF
>TRBD2|TRBJ2-3|TRBV19|.
TGTGCCAGTAGTTTTAGCGGGGGTGCAGATACGCAGTATTTT
CASSFSGGADTQYF